Following are 6 T cell receptor beta chains from one sample sequenced in a study of T cells after yellow fever vaccination. TCRdb called the 5' RACE reads again in MiXCR, with one record for every CDR3 protein. The data hold about 85,000 distinct CDR3 sequences, with 13% observed a single time. Sequenced here: CD8+ T cells not binding an NS4B(214-222) dextramer, sorted from PBMCs, sampled roughly 20 days after the first yellow fever vaccination. The receptor set was obtained from a man between 18 and 35 years old who received the YFV17D yellow fever vaccine.

This clonotype was seen a few times. The V call is TRBV6-2 or TRBV6-3, the J call TRBJ2-2, with D unclear. The germline gives CDR1 MNHEY, CDR2 SVGEGT. The length of the CDR3 is 14 residues. Trimming left V 2 bases short and J 3 bases short, with 7 bases between. The CDR3 loop reads CASSYGRYTGELFF. CDR3 in DNA: TGTGCCAGCAGTTACGGGCGTTACACCGGGGAGCTGTTTTTT.

The chain uses TRBV6-2 or TRBV6-3 and TRBJ1-5; D not certain. Germline V CDR1 and CDR2: MNHEY, SVGEGT. The CDR3 contains 14 residues. V lost 6 bases and J 4 bases, leaving 13 bases between the germline ends. The CDR3 DNA reads TGTGCCAGCAGCCACCTCTCCCGGAATCAGCCCCAGCATTTT. It is translated as CASSHLSRNQPQHF.

This clonotype was counted between two and nine times. This chain's CDR3 is CSAREGGKTQYF. The CDR3 bases are TGCAGTGCTAGAGAAGGAGGGAAGACCCAGTACTTC. The chain joins TRBV20-1 to TRBJ2-5; D is perhaps TRBD2 (6 bases). V was pared by 0 bases and J by 6 bases, with 8 bases between. In germline, CDR1 is DFQATT, CDR2 SNEGSKA (reference sequence). The CDR3 spans 12 residues.

The chain combines TRBV20-1 with TRBJ2-7; 11 bases are a match to TRBD1. Trimming cost V 3 bases and J 3 bases; bases outside gene matches: 1. This CDR3 comprises 13 residues. Germline V CDR1 and CDR2: DFQATT, SNEGSKA (reference sequence). CDR3 nucleotides: TGCAGTGCTAGGGGACAGGGGGTCTACGAGCAGTACTTC. The encoded protein is CSARGQGVYEQYF.

This clonotype came up a few times. The CDR3 loop reads CASSYYGANVLTF. CDR3 sequence (DNA): TGTGCCAGCAGTTACTATGGGGCCAACGTCCTGACTTTC. The chain couples TRBV6-5 to TRBJ2-6; D remains unclear. The CDR3 is made up of 13 amino acids. Per the germline V gene, CDR1 is MNHEY and CDR2 is SVGAGI. The germline V and J ends were trimmed by 1 base and 3 bases, with 1 base remaining between them.

The chain is built from TRBV20-1 and TRBJ2-2; either TRBD1 or TRBD2 may fit D (5 bases each). Trimming took off 0 bases at V and 6 bases at J, with 8 bases between the two ends. The CDR3 covers 13 residues. Germline CDR1 DFQATT, CDR2 SNEGSKA (reference sequence). The CDR3 protein is CSARDRESGELFF. The CDR3 DNA reads as TGCAGTGCTAGAGACAGGGAGTCCGGGGAGCTGTTTTTT.